The rows below give T cell receptor beta chains drawn from one sample of a study of shared clonotypes between healthy human individuals. Clones were sequenced by immunoSEQ multiplex PCR, and TCRdb holds only the in-frame ones, with some missing. The sample shows roughly 570,000 clones, roughly 98% of them seen only once. Sequenced: naive CD8+ T cells sorted from blood. These receptors all stem from a man younger than 45 in good health. Each CDR3 is given with its conserved first and last residue. A D gene is named only where the DNA matches it firmly. Not every row has a clone size; where given, it reads once, few, many or a size class.

j_gene	abundance	v_gene	d_gene	CDR3aa	CDR3nt
TRBJ1-3	NA	TRBV7-9	NA	CASSLDGNTIYF	TGTGCCAGCAGCTTAGACGGAAACACCATATATTTT
TRBJ1-1	NA	TRBV2	NA	CASSLPLLGPTEAFF	TGTGCCAGCAGTTTACCCTTGTTGGGTCCGACTGAAGCTTTCTTT
TRBJ1-1	NA	TRBV7-9	NA	CASNAPTVNTEAFF	TGTGCCAGCAACGCGCCGACCGTGAACACTGAAGCTTTCTTT
TRBJ2-7	NA	TRBV6-5	NA	CASSLRVSYEQYF	TGTGCCAGCAGTCTCCGGGTCTCCTACGAGCAGTACTTC
TRBJ1-1	NA	TRBV7-2	NA	CASSLYLRESSEAFF	TGTGCCAGCAGCTTATACCTCAGGGAAAGCTCTGAAGCTTTCTTT
TRBJ2-2	NA	TRBV19	TRBD1	CASSIEHWDRVTGELFF	TGTGCCAGTAGTATAGAACACTGGGACAGGGTCACCGGGGAGCTGTTTTTT
TRBJ1-1	NA	TRBV9	NA	CASSPLLGVWNTEAFF	TGTGCCAGCAGCCCCCTCCTGGGGGTTTGGAACACTGAAGCTTTCTTT
TRBJ2-3	NA	TRBV10-1	TRBD1	CASSGTGSSTDTQYF	TGCGCCAGCAGTGGGACAGGGTCGAGCACAGATACGCAGTATTTT
TRBJ2-7	NA	TRBV5-4	TRBD2	CASSSKAGSYEQYF	TGTGCCAGCAGCTCCAAAGCGGGAAGTTACGAGCAGTACTTC
TRBJ2-7	once	TRBV27	TRBD2	CASSSLAGDSYEQYF	TGTGCCAGCAGTTCCTTAGCGGGCGACTCCTACGAGCAGTACTTC
TRBJ1-1	NA	TRBV5-5	NA	CASSPTDMNTEAFF	TGTGCCAGCAGTCCGACGGATATGAACACTGAAGCTTTCTTT
TRBJ1-2	NA	TRBV25-1	NA	CASSTGNTLEGDGYTF	TGTGCCAGCAGCACGGGGAACACGCTAGAAGGGGATGGCTACACCTTC
TRBJ2-3	NA	TRBV27	NA	CASSSLEGTDTQYF	TGTGCCAGCAGCTCCCTGGAGGGCACAGATACGCAGTATTTT
TRBJ2-1	NA	TRBV4-1	NA	CASSQELWREYYNEQFF	TGCGCCAGCAGCCAAGAGCTGTGGCGGGAATATTACAATGAGCAGTTCTTC
TRBJ1-2	NA	TRBV4-3	NA	CASSQDNPGNYGYTF	TGCGCCAGCAGCCAAGATAATCCGGGAAACTATGGCTACACCTTC
TRBJ2-7	NA	TRBV27	NA	CASSFNEDLIPYEQYF	TGTGCCAGCAGTTTCAATGAGGATCTAATCCCCTACGAGCAGTACTTC
TRBJ1-4	NA	TRBV10-2	NA	CASADSGNEKLFF	TGCGCCAGCGCCGACAGCGGAAATGAAAAACTGTTTTTT
TRBJ2-1	NA	TRBV13	NA	CASSLVSNEQFF	TGTGCCAGCAGCTTAGTTTCCAATGAGCAGTTCTTC
TRBJ1-2	NA	TRBV27	NA	CASSPPPGGGYGYTF	TGTGCCAGCAGTCCGCCTCCCGGGGGGGGCTATGGCTACACCTTC
TRBJ2-7	NA	TRBV4-1	NA	CASSDRDSGPEQYF	TGCGCCAGCAGCGATAGGGACTCGGGCCCCGAGCAGTACTTC
TRBJ2-7	once	TRBV2	TRBD2	CASIGLAVNYEQYF	TGTGCCAGCATTGGTCTAGCGGTTAATTACGAGCAGTACTTC
TRBJ2-3	NA	TRBV27	NA	CASGRSTDTQYF	TGTGCCAGCGGCCGGAGCACAGATACGCAGTATTTT
TRBJ1-2	NA	TRBV7-9	NA	CASSLNGEWNGYTF	TGTGCCAGCAGCTTGAATGGGGAATGGAATGGCTACACCTTC
TRBJ2-7	NA	TRBV7-2	TRBD2	CASSYLAGPSYEQYF	TGTGCCAGCAGCTACCTAGCGGGTCCCTCCTACGAGCAGTACTTC
TRBJ2-2	NA	TRBV11-2	NA	CASTRGPNTGELFF	TGTGCCAGCACTAGGGGACCGAACACCGGGGAGCTGTTTTTT
TRBJ2-1	NA	TRBV4-3	NA	CASSQDLPLGNEQFF	TGCGCCAGCAGCCAAGATCTTCCATTGGGCAATGAGCAGTTCTTC
TRBJ2-7	NA	TRBV11-2	NA	CASSLGTIYEQYF	TGTGCCAGCAGCCTGGGGACAATCTACGAGCAGTACTTC
TRBJ1-5	NA	TRBV7-9	NA	CASSLAAQPQHF	TGTGCCAGCAGCTTAGCAGCCCAGCCCCAGCATTTT
TRBJ2-1	NA	TRBV7-3	TRBD2	CASSYGVAGGPYNEQFF	TGTGCCAGCAGTTACGGGGTAGCGGGAGGGCCTTATAATGAGCAGTTCTTC
TRBJ1-5	NA	TRBV15	NA	CATSSQHGASNQPQHF	TGTGCCACCAGCAGTCAACATGGGGCGAGCAATCAGCCCCAGCATTTT
TRBJ1-2	NA	TRBV29-1	NA	CSVEPRGGYTF	TGCAGCGTTGAACCCAGGGGAGGCTACACCTTC
TRBJ2-3	NA	TRBV13	NA	CASSLEHTDTQYF	TGTGCCAGCAGCTTAGAACACACAGATACGCAGTATTTT
TRBJ2-7	NA	TRBV28	TRBD2	CASSFGGLGSYEQYF	TGTGCCAGCAGTTTCGGGGGGTTGGGTTCCTACGAGCAGTACTTC
TRBJ1-1	NA	TRBV6-4	NA	CASRQNTEAFF	TGTGCCAGCAGGCAGAACACTGAAGCTTTCTTT
TRBJ2-2	NA	TRBV7-9	NA	CASSLVGTTGELFF	TGTGCCAGCAGCTTAGTGGGGACCACCGGGGAGCTGTTTTTT
TRBJ2-7	NA	TRBV7-2	TRBD2	CASSPWGGYEQYF	TGTGCCAGCAGCCCCTGGGGGGGCTACGAGCAGTACTTC
TRBJ2-7	NA	TRBV9	NA	CASSGPTGSSSYEQYF	TGTGCCAGCAGCGGGCCGACAGGTTCGAGCTCCTACGAGCAGTACTTC
TRBJ2-2	NA	TRBV4-1	TRBD1	CASSQEDRETVGELFF	TGCGCCAGCAGCCAAGAGGACAGGGAAACGGTCGGGGAGCTGTTTTTT
TRBJ2-3	NA	TRBV29-1	NA	CSVVGENVYTDTQYF	TGCAGCGTTGTAGGGGAAAACGTTTACACAGATACGCAGTATTTT
TRBJ2-1	once	TRBV27	NA	CASSPSLSYNEQFF	TGTGCCAGCAGTCCTAGTCTATCCTACAATGAGCAGTTCTTC
TRBJ2-2	NA	TRBV27	NA	CASSLWAGGPRNTGELFF	TGTGCCAGCAGTTTATGGGCAGGCGGGCCAAGGAACACCGGGGAGCTGTTTTTT
TRBJ1-1	NA	TRBV6-5	NA	CASSYQGSETEAFF	TGTGCCAGCAGTTATCAGGGATCCGAAACTGAAGCTTTCTTT
TRBJ1-2	NA	TRBV28	TRBD1	CASSAPRTGTGGSGNYGYTF	TGTGCCAGCAGTGCACCCCGTACCGGGACAGGGGGGAGTGGTAACTATGGCTACACCTTC
TRBJ2-4	NA	TRBV5-4	TRBD2	CASSLTSGTKNIQYF	TGTGCCAGCAGCTTGACTAGCGGCACCAAAAACATTCAGTACTTC
TRBJ2-2	once	TRBV7-3	TRBD1	CASSPRTGGTGELFF	TGTGCCAGCAGCCCCCGGACAGGGGGGACCGGGGAGCTGTTTTTT
TRBJ2-1	NA	TRBV30	TRBD2	CAWSAGLAGNEQFF	TGTGCCTGGAGTGCCGGACTAGCGGGCAATGAGCAGTTCTTC
TRBJ1-4	NA	TRBV2	NA	CASKAATNEKLFF	TGTGCCAGCAAGGCAGCAACTAATGAAAAACTGTTTTTT
TRBJ2-7	NA	TRBV2	TRBD1	CASSLLGTAAYEQYF	TGTGCCAGCAGTTTATTAGGGACAGCCGCCTACGAGCAGTACTTC
TRBJ2-3	NA	TRBV7-9	NA	CASSFPPGPQPTDTQYF	TGTGCCAGCAGCTTCCCACCGGGGCCCCAGCCCACAGATACGCAGTATTTT
TRBJ2-1	NA	TRBV6-1	NA	CASSEASVFF	TGTGCCAGCAGTGAAGCATCAGTGTTCTTC
TRBJ2-3	NA	TRBV2	NA	CASSEGYISPDTQYF	TGTGCCAGCAGTGAAGGGTATATCTCCCCAGATACGCAGTATTTT
TRBJ2-7	NA	TRBV6-1	NA	CASSGNTYEQYF	TGTGCCAGCAGTGGCAATACCTACGAGCAGTACTTC
TRBJ1-5	NA	TRBV28	NA	CASSPSMGARGNQPQHF	TGTGCCAGCAGTCCCTCGATGGGGGCGCGGGGCAATCAGCCCCAGCATTTT
TRBJ2-1	NA	TRBV19	NA	CASSIVAGSHNEQFF	TGTGCCAGTAGTATAGTGGCAGGGTCACACAATGAGCAGTTCTTC
TRBJ2-1	NA	TRBV13	TRBD2	CASSLTTSGSINEQFF	TGTGCCAGCAGCTTAACAACTAGCGGGAGTATTAATGAGCAGTTCTTC